What follows are 14 T cell receptor beta chains derived from one specimen sequenced in a study of T cells in Graves' hyperthyroidism and ophthalmopathy. It was RNA transcripts that yielded the amplified TCR beta CDR3 regions. The HTBI set primed first-round TCR CDR3 RT-PCR. MiXCR was run by TCRdb on the multiplex PCR reads, yielding one entry per CDR3 protein. The sample lists 480,000 or so distinct CDR3 sequences, roughly an eighth occurring once. Sequencing input: blood. Receptors were obtained from a woman between 18 and 29 years old with Graves' hyperthyroidism.

This sequence joins TRBV18 and TRBJ2-3; D may correspond to TRBD1 or TRBD2 (5 bases each). Germline V gene sequence: CDR1 KGHSH, CDR2 LQKENI. The CDR3 is 16 residues long. V shed 3 bases and J shed 6 bases, with 19 bases lying between them. This chain's CDR3 is CASSPRLGVRPDTQYF. The CDR3 DNA is TGTGCCAGCTCACCGAGGTTGGGGGTCCGGCCGGATACGCAGTATTTT. Together with reference TRBV18 and TRBJ2-3, the CDR3 gives the full variable domain: NAGVMQNPRHLVRRRGQEARLRCSPMKGHSHVYWYRQLPEEGLKFMVYLQKENIIDESGMPKERFSAEFPKEGPSILRIQQVVRGDSAAYFCASSPRLGVRPDTQYFGPGTRLTVL.

The rearrangement joins TRBV30 to TRBJ1-2; no firm D call. The CDR3 covers 12 residues. Germline V CDR1 and CDR2: GTSNPN, SVGIG (reference sequence). Trimming removed 1 base from V and 4 bases from J, with 7 bases in between. The CDR3 spells CAWSGASYGYTF. CDR3 coding DNA: TGTGCCTGGAGTGGTGCAAGCTATGGCTACACCTTC. Variable domain in full (rest from reference TRBV30 and TRBJ1-2): SQTIHQWPATLVQPVGSPLSLECTVEGTSNPNLYWYRQAAGRGLQLLFYSVGIGQISSEVPQNLSASRPQDRQFILSSKKLLLSDSGFYLCAWSGASYGYTFGSGTRLTVV.

This clonotype was seen only a few times. The chain joins TRBV20-1 to TRBJ1-2, with a weak D call TRBD1 (5 bases). The germline CDR1 and CDR2 sequences are DFQATT and SNEGSKA (reference sequence). Trimming removed 0 bases from V and 3 bases from J, with 8 bases in between. This CDR3 comprises 13 residues. CDR3 region: CSARDPQDYGYTF. The CDR3 DNA is TGCAGTGCTAGAGATCCACAGGACTATGGCTACACCTTC.

Details on this clonotype: Given the absence of the conserved phenylalanine or tryptophan at the CDR3 end, a read error is likely. V is TRBV12-3 or TRBV12-4 and J is TRBJ1-5; weak D call: TRBD1 (6 bases). V was shortened by 2 bases and J by 2 bases, with 7 bases between the two germline ends. This CDR3 comprises 14 residues. This CDR3 reads CASSLSGGNQPQHS. The CDR3 nucleotides are TGTGCCAGCAGTTTATCAGGGGGCAATCAGCCCCAGCATTCT.

Worth noting for this clonotype: A much larger clone sits a single nucleotide away, making a read error possible. This rearrangement joins TRBV3-1 to TRBJ1-6; D is undetermined. The CDR3 consists of 16 residues. CDR1 is LGHDT and CDR2 is YNNKEL in the germline V gene (reference sequence). Here the CDR3 reads CASSQESPVAVSPPHF. CDR3 nucleotides: TGTGCCAGCAGCCAAGAATCCCCGGTCGCGGTATCACCCCCCCACTTT.

The chain is built from TRBV19 and TRBJ1-4; D is undetermined. Germline V CDR1 and CDR2: LNHDA, SQIVND (reference sequence). The CDR3 runs 14 residues. V lost 2 bases, J lost 3 bases, and 7 bases lay in between. CDR3 in amino acids: CASSITRPNEKLFF. The CDR3 nucleotides are TGTGCCAGTAGTATAACCAGGCCTAATGAAAAACTGTTTTTT. Drawing the rest from reference TRBV19 and TRBJ1-4, the complete variable domain is DGGITQSPKYLFRKEGQNVTLSCEQNLNHDAMYWYRQDPGQGLRLIYYSQIVNDFQKGDIAEGYSVSREKKESFPLTVTSAQKNPTAFYLCASSITRPNEKLFFGSGTQLSVL.

This clonotype has just a few counts. This could be a read error, since a much larger clone is one nucleotide away. This CDR3 reads CASIEDYSGEQFF. The CDR3 DNA is TGTGCCAGCATTGAGGATTATTCGGGCGAGCAGTTCTTC. The V and J genes are TRBV6-2 or TRBV6-3 and TRBJ2-1, with no clear D. The ends were cut back, 7 bases at V and 10 bases at J, with 17 bases in the middle. The CDR3 is 13 amino acids. Germline V gene sequence: CDR1 MNHEY, CDR2 SVGEGT.

This clonotype was seen at least ten times. The chain has TRBV5-1 and TRBJ2-2; 7 bases are a match to TRBD2. The CDR3 totals 18 residues. The germline gives CDR1 SGHRS, CDR2 YFSETQ. With 6 bases clipped from V and 3 bases from J, the junction kept 17 bases outside the gene matches. CDR3 amino acids: CASTKRRASGIYTGELFF. DNA of the CDR3: TGCGCCAGCACCAAACGACGGGCTAGCGGAATTTACACCGGGGAGCTGTTTTTT.

This clonotype was detected ten times or more. This chain connects TRBV27 to TRBJ1-3; D gene ambiguous. Germline V gene sequence: CDR1 MNHEY, CDR2 SMNVEV (reference sequence). The V gene lost 2 bases and the J gene lost 0 bases, with 8 bases spanning the gap. The CDR3 spans 15 residues. The CDR3 bases are TGTGCCAGCAGTTTAGGATTTAACTCTGGAAACACCATATATTTT. Its translation: CASSLGFNSGNTIYF.

This clonotype was observed a few times. The chain combines TRBV7-9 with TRBJ1-1; no reliable D call. Germline V gives CDR1 SEHNR, CDR2 FQNEAQ (reference sequence). This CDR3 comprises 14 residues. Trimming removed 4 bases from V and 0 bases from J, with 9 bases in between. The CDR3 DNA reads as TGTGCCAGCAGCTCTCGCTTATTGAACACTGAAGCTTTCTTT. As protein: CASSSRLLNTEAFF.

There are a few counts of this clonotype. The chain employs TRBV3-1 and TRBJ2-5; 9 positions agree with TRBD2. Germline V lookup: CDR1 LGHDT, CDR2 YNNKEL (reference sequence). The CDR3 is 16 residues long. With V trimmed by 4 bases and J by 2 bases, 8 bases remained unmatched. CDR3 sequence (DNA): TGTGCCAGCAGCCGCCGGGGACTAGCTGATCAAGAGACCCAGTACTTC. This gives the protein CASSRRGLADQETQYF.

There are many counts of this clonotype. This chain links TRBV3-1 with TRBJ2-5, with D perhaps TRBD1 (6 bases). The germline CDR1 and CDR2 sequences are LGHDT and YNNKEL (reference sequence). V was shortened by 3 bases and J by 5 bases, with 16 bases between the two germline ends. The CDR3 loop spans 15 amino acids. CDR3 DNA: TGTGCCAGCAGCCATCCGACAGGAGGCTTTGAGACCCAGTACTTC. Translating it yields CASSHPTGGFETQYF.

This chain connects TRBV19 to TRBJ2-3; tentatively, D is TRBD2 (6 bases). Germline lookup yields CDR1 LNHDA and CDR2 SQIVND (reference sequence). There are 15 residues in the CDR3. The V end lost 3 bases, the J end lost 2 bases, and 12 bases lay between the germline ends. This CDR3 is CASSMAGTFTDTQYF. Here the CDR3 DNA reads TGTGCCAGTAGTATGGCGGGAACCTTCACAGATACGCAGTATTTT.

This clonotype was observed at least ten times. The chain couples TRBV12-3 or TRBV12-4 to TRBJ1-4; D is unresolved. V lost 5 bases and J 0 bases, leaving 13 bases between the germline ends. This CDR3 has 16 amino acids. This CDR3 reads CASSPGRYATNEKLFF. The DNA for the CDR3 is TGTGCCAGCAGTCCGGGTCGATACGCAACTAATGAAAAACTGTTTTTT.